The 23 T cell receptor beta chains below all came from one sample that was sequenced in a study of shared clonotypes between healthy human individuals. Sequenced by immunoSEQ multiplex PCR; TCRdb stores in-frame clones only, minus some. The sample has approximately 1.9 million clones; roughly 93% are singletons. CD8 cells classed as naive were CD45RO-negative and positively selected for CCR7, excluding terminally differentiated effector memory CD45RA+ cells. Sequenced input: naive CD8+ T cells from PBMCs. Source of these receptors: a man in his late teens or twenties in good health. Some clones in this sample may be carry-over from other donors' samples.

This CDR3 reads CASSLDKNYGYTF. As DNA, the CDR3 is TGTGCCAGCAGCCTGGACAAGAACTATGGCTACACCTTC. The chain is built from TRBV7-8 and TRBJ1-2, with D perhaps matching TRBD1 (5 bases). Germline V gives CDR1 SGHVS, CDR2 FQNEAQ. The V and J ends lost 5 bases and 2 bases respectively, with 9 bases between them. The CDR3 covers 13 residues.

V and J are TRBV19 and TRBJ1-5; 10 nucleotides line up with TRBD1. With V trimmed by 5 bases and J by 2 bases, 9 bases remained unmatched. The CDR3 is made up of 17 amino acids. Per the germline V gene, CDR1 is LNHDA and CDR2 is SQIVND (reference sequence). The CDR3 region has the DNA TGTGCCAGTAGTGAGGGACAGGGGCCAGGAGGCAATCAGCCCCAGCATTTT. Protein: CASSEGQGPGGNQPQHF.

The chain links TRBV5-1 to TRBJ2-5, with a tentative D call TRBD2 (6 bases). Looked up from germline, CDR1 is SGHRS and CDR2 is YFSETQ. The CDR3 has 16 residues. Trimming shortened V by 2 bases and J by 0 bases, and 14 bases separated the two germline ends. The CDR3 loop is CASSLNLARYQETQYF. CDR3 DNA sequence: TGCGCCAGCAGCTTAAACCTAGCGAGGTACCAAGAGACCCAGTACTTC.

A single count supports this clone. J is TRBJ2-1 and V is TRBV11-3, with 11 bases that match TRBD2. This CDR3 contains 16 residues. Germline V lookup: CDR1 SGHNT, CDR2 YENEEA. V lost 5 bases and J lost 5; bases outside the gene matches: 8. The CDR3 sequence is CASSAGPSGGNNEQFF. In DNA form, the CDR3 reads TGTGCCAGCAGCGCGGGGCCTAGCGGGGGGAACAATGAGCAGTTCTTC.

This clone is a singleton in its sample. A read error may explain this, as a much larger clone is one base away. Other DNA sequences in the same sample also yield this CDR3. V is TRBV6-5 and J is TRBJ2-5; D gene uncertain. This CDR3 region has 11 residues. V was trimmed by 4 bases and J by 4 bases, leaving 4 bases between them. Germline V CDR1 and CDR2: MNHEY, SVGAGI. CDR3 loop: CASSFGETQYF. The DNA for the CDR3 is TGTGCCAGCAGTTTCGGAGAGACCCAGTACTTC.

The chain employs TRBV7-6 and TRBJ2-2; either TRBD1 or TRBD2 may supply D (6 bases each). Germline CDR1 and CDR2: SGHVS and FNYEAQ. CDR3 length equals 16 residues. V was pared by 5 bases and J by 1 base, with 14 bases between. The CDR3 region has the DNA TGTGCCAGCAGCATGGAAGGGGGACTGAACACCGGGGAGCTGTTTTTT. This gives the protein CASSMEGGLNTGELFF.

This clone was seen a few times. Additional DNA sequences in this sample encode the identical CDR3. The V and J genes are TRBV7-9 and TRBJ2-7, with D unclear. The CDR3 is made up of 11 amino acids. Germline V CDR1 and CDR2: SEHNR, FQNEAQ (reference sequence). The V and J ends lost 5 bases and 3 bases respectively, with 5 bases between them. The DNA for the CDR3 is TGTGCCAGCAGCCCTAACTACGAGCAGTACTTC. Protein sequence: CASSPNYEQYF. Using reference TRBV7-9 and TRBJ2-7 for the parts outside the CDR3, the full variable domain is DTGVSQNPRHKITKRGQNVTFRCDPISEHNRLYWYRQTLGQGPEFLTYFQNEAQLEKSRLLSDRFSAERPKGSFSTLEIQRTEQGDSAMYLCASSPNYEQYFGPGTRLTVT.

This chain connects TRBV29-1 to TRBJ1-2; D gene ambiguous. V lost 3 bases, J lost 7 bases, and 18 bases lay in between. This CDR3 is 14 amino acids long. The germline V gene has CDR1 SQVTM and CDR2 ANQGSEA. CDR3: CSVERETKRGGYTF. The CDR3 DNA reads as TGCAGCGTTGAGAGGGAAACAAAACGGGGTGGCTACACCTTC. Filled out from reference TRBV29-1 and TRBJ1-2, the complete variable domain reads SAVISQKPSRDICQRGTSLTIQCQVDSQVTMMFWYRQQPGQSLTLIATANQGSEATYESGFVIDKFPISRPNLTFSTLTVSNMSPEDSSIYLCSVERETKRGGYTFGSGTRLTVV.

This chain links TRBV4-1 with TRBJ2-1; TRBD1 agrees at 11 bases. Germline lookup yields CDR1 MGHRA and CDR2 YSYEKL. The CDR3 runs to 14 residues. Germline trimming cut 5 bases from V and 8 bases from J; bases unmatched to any gene: 5. Here the CDR3 DNA reads TGCGCCAGCAGCAACGGACAGGGGGCTTATGAGCAGTTCTTC. Protein: CASSNGQGAYEQFF.

This clone was detected a few times. The genes are TRBV7-3 and TRBJ1-2; 9 bases are a match to TRBD1. From germline, CDR1 is SGHTA and CDR2 FQGTGA. This CDR3 contains 13 residues. Trimming at V came to 5 bases and at J to 8 bases, leaving 6 bases not matched to a gene. In DNA, the CDR3 is TGTGCCAGCAGCATGGACAGGGGACGAGGCTACACCTTC. Residues: CASSMDRGRGYTF.

This chain joins TRBV2 and TRBJ1-4, with D perhaps matching TRBD1 (5 bases). CDR1 is SNHLY and CDR2 is FYNNEI in the germline V gene. Trimming removed 4 bases from V and 8 bases from J, with 14 bases in between. This CDR3 is built from 14 residues. In DNA, the CDR3 is TGTGCCAGCAGTGTTCCCAGGGTAGGGGAAAAACTGTTTTTT. This translates into CASSVPRVGEKLFF. The entire variable domain, with the rest obtained from reference TRBV2 and TRBJ1-4, is as follows: EPEVTQTPSHQVTQMGQEVILRCVPISNHLYFYWYRQILGQKVEFLVSFYNNEISEKSEIFDDQFSVERPDGSNFTLKIRSTKLEDSAMYFCASSVPRVGEKLFFGSGTQLSVL.

The chain carries TRBV27 and TRBJ1-1, with 9 nucleotides matching TRBD1. The germline gives CDR1 MNHEY, CDR2 SMNVEV (reference sequence). The CDR3 totals 14 residues. J gave up 5 bases and V 6 bases, and 7 bases lay outside the gene matches. The DNA for the CDR3 is TGTGCCAGCAGACAAACAGGGGGCATAACTGAAGCTTTCTTT. It specifies CASRQTGGITEAFF.

In this sample, this clone turned up once. This rearrangement joins TRBV11-2 to TRBJ2-1; 11 bases fit TRBD2. The CDR3 runs to 17 residues. Germline CDR1 reads SGHAT; CDR2 reads FQNNGV. With V trimmed by 1 base and J by 5 bases, 7 bases remained unmatched. The CDR3 bases are TGTGCCAGCAGCTTAGGGTTACTAGCGGGGGCACACAATGAGCAGTTCTTC. It codes for CASSLGLLAGAHNEQFF.

The V gene is TRBV7-8, the J gene TRBJ2-7; TRBD2 agrees at 7 bases. V lost 5 bases and J lost 0; bases outside the gene matches: 4. The CDR3 covers 14 residues. CDR1 and CDR2 from the germline V gene are SGHVS and FQNEAQ. The CDR3 spells CASSPAGNSYEQYF. The CDR3 nucleotides are TGTGCCAGCAGCCCAGCGGGAAACTCCTACGAGCAGTACTTC. Supplemented by reference TRBV7-8 and TRBJ2-7, the full variable domain reads GAGVSQSPRYKVAKRGQDVALRCDPISGHVSLFWYQQALGQGPEFLTYFQNEAQLDKSGLPSDRFFAERPEGSVSTLKIQRTQQEDSAVYLCASSPAGNSYEQYFGPGTRLTVT.

The chain has TRBV28 and TRBJ1-1; tentatively, D is TRBD1 (5 bases). The V end lost 2 bases, the J end lost 6 bases, and 13 bases lay between the germline ends. There are 14 residues in the CDR3. Germline CDR1 and CDR2: MDHEN and SYDVKM. CDR3 sequence: CASSLDQGWPEAFF. CDR3 DNA sequence: TGTGCCAGCAGTTTAGATCAGGGTTGGCCTGAAGCTTTCTTT.

The chain recombines TRBV27 with TRBJ1-2; 12 nucleotides align to TRBD1. CDR1 is MNHEY and CDR2 is SMNVEV in the germline V gene (reference sequence). This CDR3 spans 17 amino acids. Losses at the gene ends were 2 bases for V and 2 bases for J; bases not matched to a gene: 6. CDR3 region: CASSLRGQGAWNYGYTF. In DNA, the CDR3 is TGTGCCAGCAGTTTAAGGGGACAGGGGGCATGGAACTATGGCTACACCTTC.

J is TRBJ1-1 and V is TRBV19; weak D call: TRBD1 (6 bases). The germline CDR1 and CDR2 sequences are LNHDA and SQIVND (reference sequence). This CDR3 is built from 14 residues. Trimming took 5 bases from V and 2 from J, leaving 12 bases between them. CDR3 protein: CASSLDRDNTEAFF. As DNA, the CDR3 is TGTGCCAGTAGTTTGGACAGAGACAACACTGAAGCTTTCTTT.

The rearrangement uses TRBV7-8 and TRBJ2-1; perhaps TRBD1 as D (7 bases). Germline CDR1 and CDR2: SGHVS and FQNEAQ. The CDR3 has 16 residues. V was trimmed by 5 bases and J by 2 bases, leaving 16 bases between them. The CDR3 DNA is TGTGCCAGCAGCCACCAGGGGGACTTTGCCTACAATGAGCAGTTCTTC. Protein sequence: CASSHQGDFAYNEQFF.

The gene calls are TRBV28 and TRBJ2-7; 9 nucleotides align to TRBD1. V lost 5 bases to trimming and J lost 3 bases; unmatched junction nucleotides: 8. The CDR3 is 15 residues long. Germline CDR1 MDHEN, CDR2 SYDVKM. For the CDR3, the DNA is TGTGCCAGCAGTCGAGGTGTGACAGGGGGCTACGAGCAGTACTTC. It yields the protein CASSRGVTGGYEQYF.

The chain is built from TRBV27 and TRBJ1-4; D is possibly TRBD1 (6 bases). The germline V and J ends were trimmed by 5 bases and 5 bases, with 30 bases remaining between them. The CDR3 consists of 20 residues. Germline V gene data show CDR1 as MNHEY and CDR2 as SMNVEV (reference sequence). The CDR3 sequence: CASSPYQPLNTGSRNEKLFF. The CDR3 bases are TGTGCCAGCAGTCCATATCAGCCCCTTAATACAGGGTCAAGAAATGAAAAACTGTTTTTT.

CDR3 coding DNA: TGTGCCAGCAGCGTAGGAAGAACAACCAATAACTATGGCTACACCTTC. Amino acid sequence: CASSVGRTTNNYGYTF. The V and J genes are TRBV9 and TRBJ1-2, with D unclear. Germline CDR1 and CDR2: SGDLS and YYNGEE. The CDR3 extends over 16 amino acids. V lost 0 bases, J lost 1 base, and 13 bases lay in between.

About this clone: The same CDR3 also results from other DNA sequences found in this sample. The chain couples TRBV28 to TRBJ2-1; D gene unclear. Germline V CDR1 and CDR2: MDHEN, SYDVKM. The CDR3 has 13 residues. With 5 bases removed from V and 4 bases from J, the gap between germline ends came to 9 bases. The DNA for the CDR3 is TGTGCCAGCAGTCTAGTAGTGTACAATGAGCAGTTCTTC. Translating it yields CASSLVVYNEQFF.

The chain combines TRBV5-6 with TRBJ1-1; no clear D gene. V was pared by 4 bases and J by 6 bases, with 16 bases between. The CDR3 runs 14 residues. Germline CDR1 is SGHDT and CDR2 is YYEEEE. The CDR3 spells CASSEVERRSEAFF. The CDR3 DNA follows: TGTGCCAGCAGCGAGGTCGAAAGACGGTCTGAAGCTTTCTTT. The full variable domain, with the rest looked up from reference TRBV5-6 and TRBJ1-1, is DAGVTQSPTHLIKTRGQQVTLRCSPKSGHDTVSWYQQALGQGPQFIFQYYEEEERQRGNFPDRFSGHQFPNYSSELNVNALLLGDSALYLCASSEVERRSEAFFGQGTRLTVV.